This TCR beta chain appears in the sequencing data of a study of blood T cells in healthy people across ages. This CDR3 contains 13 residues. Germline V gene data show CDR1 as LGHDT and CDR2 as YNNKEL (reference sequence). The V and J ends lost 2 bases and 6 bases respectively, with 10 bases between them. A second about 6 to 11 cycle PCR used barcoded and J-beta primers. Using its own MiXCR run on the 5' RACE reads, TCRdb lists one record per CDR3 protein. The sample contains hundreds of thousands of distinct CDR3 sequences, 35% to 40% of which appear only once. The chain has TRBV3-1 and TRBJ1-1; no firm D call. The sequenced material came from blood. The source is a man between 18 and 35 years old in good health. CDR3 loop: CASSQREGAEAFF. The CDR3, as DNA: TGTGCCAGCAGCCAACGAGAGGGCGCTGAAGCTTTCTTT.